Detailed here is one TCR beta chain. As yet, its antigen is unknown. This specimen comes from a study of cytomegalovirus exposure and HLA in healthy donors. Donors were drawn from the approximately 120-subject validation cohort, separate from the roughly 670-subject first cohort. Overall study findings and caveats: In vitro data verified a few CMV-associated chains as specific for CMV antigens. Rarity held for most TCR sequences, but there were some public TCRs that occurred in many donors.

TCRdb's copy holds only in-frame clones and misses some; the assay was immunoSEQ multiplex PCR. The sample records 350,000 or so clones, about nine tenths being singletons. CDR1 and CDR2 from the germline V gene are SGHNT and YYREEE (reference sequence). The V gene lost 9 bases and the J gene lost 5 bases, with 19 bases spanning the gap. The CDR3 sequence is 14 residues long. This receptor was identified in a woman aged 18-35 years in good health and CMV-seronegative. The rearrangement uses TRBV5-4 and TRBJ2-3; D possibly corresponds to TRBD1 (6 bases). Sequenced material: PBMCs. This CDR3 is CATTGRLGVDTQYF. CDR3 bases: TGTGCCACTACAGGGCGCCTGGGGGTAGATACGCAGTATTTT.